Listed here are 27 T cell receptor beta chains from one sample, sequenced in a study of T-cell reconstitution after alpha-beta-depleted transplantation in children. During its preparation, the TCRbeta library received unique molecular identifiers. TCRdb reanalysed the PCR reads using MiXCR and keeps one entry per CDR3 protein. The table lists fewer than 1 million distinct CDR3 sequences, approximately 15% of them singletons. Sequences were derived from PBMCs, mostly from graft donor cells, sampled 360 days after TCRalphabeta/CD19-depleted stem cell transplant. The origin of the receptors is a male patient aged 10 to 17 who had a stem cell transplant for acute lymphoblastic leukemia, so the T cells may come from the graft donor.

This clonotype appeared a few times. The rearrangement joins TRBV3-1 to TRBJ2-7; TRBD2 agrees at 9 bases. CDR1 is LGHDT, CDR2 YNNKEL, per germline (reference sequence). The CDR3 is made up of 15 amino acids. Unmatched junction bases numbered 3, after V lost 2 bases and J lost 1 base. The CDR3 bases are TGTGCCAGCAGCCAATTCACTAGCGGGTCCTACGAGCAGTACTTC. Translation gives CASSQFTSGSYEQYF.

The gene calls are TRBV7-9 and TRBJ2-1, with 7 bases identical to TRBD2. The CDR3 runs 13 residues. The germline V gene encodes CDR1 SEHNR and CDR2 FQNEAQ (reference sequence). With 4 bases clipped from V and 9 bases from J, the junction kept 6 bases outside the gene matches. The CDR3 DNA is TGTGCCAGCAGCTGGACTAGAAGGGGTGAGCAGTTCTTC. Protein sequence: CASSWTRRGEQFF. The complete variable domain, with remaining parts taken from reference TRBV7-9 and TRBJ2-1, reads DTGVSQNPRHKITKRGQNVTFRCDPISEHNRLYWYRQTLGQGPEFLTYFQNEAQLEKSRLLSDRFSAERPKGSFSTLEIQRTEQGDSAMYLCASSWTRRGEQFFGPGTRLTVL.

V and J are TRBV9 and TRBJ2-5, with 7 positions matching TRBD2. V trimming: 2 bases; J trimming: 1 base; junction bases outside the gene matches: 5. The germline V gene has CDR1 SGDLS and CDR2 YYNGEE. CDR3 length: 15 residues. CDR3 in DNA: TGTGCCAGCAGCGTCGCGGGAGAGCCCCAAGAGACCCAGTACTTC. Translation gives CASSVAGEPQETQYF.

The chain recombines TRBV5-4 with TRBJ2-1; D unresolved. Trimming removed 4 bases from V and 10 bases from J, with 9 bases in between. Germline assignment: CDR1 SGHNT and CDR2 YYREEE (reference sequence). This CDR3 contains 11 residues. In DNA, the CDR3 is TGTGCCAGCAGCAAGGGTGTCGAGCAGTTCTTC. It encodes CASSKGVEQFF.

There are a few counts of this clonotype. The gene calls are TRBV4-1 and TRBJ2-7; TRBD1 might be the D (5 bases). Germline V gene data show CDR1 as MGHRA and CDR2 as YSYEKL. The CDR3 is made up of 14 amino acids. V dropped 1 base and J dropped 4 bases, with 11 bases sitting between them. The CDR3 spells CASSQGQNLYEQYF. The CDR3 DNA reads TGCGCCAGCAGCCAAGGACAGAACTTATACGAGCAGTACTTC.

This chain links TRBV12-3 or TRBV12-4 with TRBJ1-1; D ambiguous. There are 14 residues in the CDR3. V was clipped by 5 bases and J by 1 base, with 11 bases between them. CDR3 loop: CASSPRHGNTEAFF. The CDR3 DNA follows: TGTGCCAGCAGTCCCCGACACGGGAACACTGAAGCTTTCTTT.

This clonotype was counted between two and nine times. The rearrangement joins TRBV29-1 to TRBJ1-1, with no clear D. In germline, CDR1 is SQVTM, CDR2 ANQGSEA. This CDR3 region has 15 residues. V was shortened by 2 bases and J by 1 base, with 14 bases between the two germline ends. The DNA of the CDR3 is TGCAGCGTTGAACAAACGACCCGCCCGAACACTGAAGCTTTCTTT. It translates to CSVEQTTRPNTEAFF.

The genes are TRBV29-1 and TRBJ2-3, with TRBD2 matching over 12 bases. J gave up 4 bases and V 6 bases, and 8 bases lay outside the gene matches. Germline V gives CDR1 SQVTM, CDR2 ANQGSEA. This CDR3 contains 15 residues. CDR3 protein: CSVIGGLAGADTQYF. The CDR3 coding sequence is TGCAGCGTCATAGGGGGACTAGCGGGTGCAGATACGCAGTATTTT.

The rearrangement uses TRBV7-8 and TRBJ2-1; 15 nucleotides align to TRBD2. Germline assignment: CDR1 SGHVS and CDR2 FQNEAQ. The CDR3 has 17 residues. Trimming at V came to 5 bases and at J to 4 bases, leaving 6 bases not matched to a gene. CDR3 sequence: CASSRGLAGGVYNEQFF. CDR3 nucleotides: TGTGCCAGCAGCCGCGGACTAGCGGGAGGGGTGTACAATGAGCAGTTCTTC.

This clonotype was found a few times. The chain has TRBV20-1 and TRBJ2-3, with no clear D. Germline V gives CDR1 DFQATT, CDR2 SNEGSKA (reference sequence). The CDR3 consists of 15 residues. Between the trimmed V and J ends, which lost 5 bases and 4 bases, there was a span of 19 bases. CDR3 coding DNA: TGCAGTGCTCCCCTGGCCGGCCGGGCTTCAGATACGCAGTATTTT. This translates into CSAPLAGRASDTQYF.

The chain uses TRBV10-2 and TRBJ2-5; no clear D. This CDR3 contains 12 residues. The germline CDR1 and CDR2 sequences are WSHSY and SAAADI. V shed 2 bases and J shed 5 bases, with 6 bases lying between them. As DNA, the CDR3 is TGCGCCAGCAGTGAGGGGTTCGAGACCCAGTACTTC. Translated: CASSEGFETQYF.

The sample holds a few counts of this clonotype. CDR3 region: CASSLTRTRAYNEQFF. In nucleotides, the CDR3 is TGTGCCAGCAGCTTAACACGGACTAGGGCTTACAATGAGCAGTTCTTC. The chain has TRBV7-3 and TRBJ2-1; 7 bases line up with TRBD2. Germline CDR1 reads SGHTA; CDR2 reads FQGTGA. The CDR3 sequence is 16 residues long. The J segment lost 4 bases and the V segment lost 0 bases, leaving 6 bases of the junction unmatched.

In this sample, this clonotype turned up a few times. The chain is built from TRBV24-1 and TRBJ2-1; 9 bases map to TRBD1. Unmatched junction bases numbered 12, after V lost 7 bases and J lost 3 bases. This CDR3 spans 17 amino acids. Germline V gene sequence: CDR1 KGHDR, CDR2 SFDVKD. DNA of the CDR3: TGTGCCACCAGGCCAGTCCCGGGACAGGGTAACTACAATGAGCAGTTCTTC. Protein product: CATRPVPGQGNYNEQFF.

The CDR3 sequence is CASSQTGAGISGTDTQYF. CDR3 nucleotide sequence: TGTGCCAGCAGCCAAACGGGGGCCGGGATTTCGGGCACAGATACGCAGTATTTT. The gene calls are TRBV3-1 and TRBJ2-3; either TRBD1 or TRBD2 may fit D (6 bases each). CDR1 and CDR2 from the germline V gene are LGHDT and YNNKEL (reference sequence). The CDR3 extends over 18 amino acids. Deletions cut 2 bases from V and 1 base from J, with 19 bases between.

The rearrangement uses TRBV2 and TRBJ2-7; D gene ambiguous. The CDR3 is 14 residues long. The V gene's germline CDR1 is SNHLY and CDR2 FYNNEI. V lost 2 bases and J lost 2, with 10 bases in between. The CDR3 here is CASSEWGTPYEQYF. CDR3 nucleotides: TGTGCCAGCAGTGAATGGGGTACCCCCTACGAGCAGTACTTC.

This clonotype was found a few times. The CDR3 coding sequence is TGTGCCAGCAGTTTGCCGGGGATTTCACTCTACGAGCAGTACTTC. Its translation: CASSLPGISLYEQYF. The chain links TRBV28 to TRBJ2-7, with a possible D match to TRBD2 (5 bases). V was shortened by 3 bases and J by 3 bases, with 15 bases between the two germline ends. Germline loops: CDR1 MDHEN, CDR2 SYDVKM. There are 15 residues in the CDR3. Full variable domain (missing parts from reference TRBV28 and TRBJ2-7): DVKVTQSSRYLVKRTGEKVFLECVQDMDHENMFWYRQDPGLGLRLIYFSYDVKMKEKGDIPEGYSVSREKKERFSLILESASTNQTSMYLCASSLPGISLYEQYFGPGTRLTVT.

This clonotype was counted a few times. V usage is TRBV20-1 and J usage is TRBJ2-1; D gene unclear. V was clipped by 6 bases and J by 2 bases, with 17 bases between them. CDR3 length equals 15 residues. Germline values: CDR1 DFQATT, CDR2 SNEGSKA (reference sequence). The CDR3 here is CSAVPEIFTYNEQFF. The CDR3 DNA sequence: TGCAGTGCAGTCCCGGAGATCTTTACCTACAATGAGCAGTTCTTC.

This clonotype was counted only a few times. The chain has TRBV20-1 and TRBJ2-7; 8 bases line up with TRBD2. J lost 0 bases, V lost 0 bases, and 4 bases had no gene match. This CDR3 is built from 15 residues. Per germline, CDR1 DFQATT and CDR2 SNEGSKA (reference sequence). The CDR3, as DNA: TGCAGTGCTAGAGACCGCGGGAGGCCCTCCTACGAGCAGTACTTC. Residues: CSARDRGRPSYEQYF.

A few counts support this clonotype. The J gene is TRBJ1-3, the V gene TRBV6-5; D unresolved. This CDR3 region has 17 residues. The V gene lost 1 base and the J gene lost 0 bases, with 13 bases spanning the gap. The germline CDR1 and CDR2 sequences are MNHEY and SVGAGI. The CDR3 nucleotides read TGTGCCAGCAGTTACTTGCTGACTGGCCCCTCTGGAAACACCATATATTTT. This sequence encodes CASSYLLTGPSGNTIYF.

The CDR3 sequence: CSAKLAGGFNEQFF. The CDR3 DNA follows: TGCAGTGCCAAGCTAGCGGGAGGATTCAATGAGCAGTTCTTC. The chain links TRBV20-1 to TRBJ2-1, with TRBD2 matching 11 bases. J was trimmed by 6 bases and V by 6 bases; bases with no gene match: 7. Germline CDR1 DFQATT, CDR2 SNEGSKA (reference sequence). The CDR3 runs to 14 residues.

The chain is built from TRBV4-1 and TRBJ2-1, with TRBD2 matching 15 bases. Germline V lookup: CDR1 MGHRA, CDR2 YSYEKL. The CDR3 is 14 residues long. Losses at the gene ends were 4 bases for V and 14 bases for J; bases not matched to a gene: 6. The CDR3 here is CASSRGLAGGPEFF. DNA for the CDR3: TGCGCCAGCAGCCGAGGACTAGCGGGAGGGCCTGAGTTCTTC.

This clonotype showed up just a few times. The chain links TRBV19 to TRBJ2-5; 10 bases match TRBD2. Germline lookup yields CDR1 LNHDA and CDR2 SQIVND (reference sequence). The CDR3 has 15 residues. Trimming cost V 6 bases and J 1 base; bases outside gene matches: 5. The CDR3 region is CASREGLATQETQYF. CDR3 sequence (DNA): TGTGCCAGTAGAGAGGGACTAGCGACCCAAGAGACCCAGTACTTC.

The V and J genes are TRBV24-1 and TRBJ2-3, with D maybe TRBD1 (6 bases). Germline CDR1 is KGHDR and CDR2 is SFDVKD. This CDR3 region has 16 residues. V lost 3 bases and J 6 bases, leaving 18 bases between the germline ends. CDR3 protein: CATSDPGPTGADTQYF. CDR3 nucleotide sequence: TGTGCCACCAGTGATCCGGGACCGACAGGCGCGGATACGCAGTATTTT.

The chain uses TRBV7-7 and TRBJ2-1; 11 nucleotides match TRBD2. The J segment lost 8 bases and the V segment lost 4 bases, leaving 7 bases of the junction unmatched. The V gene's germline CDR1 is SSHAT and CDR2 FNYEAQ (reference sequence). The CDR3 spans 15 residues. The CDR3 loop is CASSSTSGTTDEQFF. In nucleotides, the CDR3 is TGTGCCAGCAGCTCGACTAGCGGGACGACGGATGAGCAGTTCTTC.

The chain joins TRBV6-5 to TRBJ2-4, with 14 bases matching TRBD2. Germline trimming cut 3 bases from V and 1 base from J; bases unmatched to any gene: 8. The germline gives CDR1 MNHEY, CDR2 SVGAGI. CDR3 length: 19 amino acids. CDR3 loop: CASSYGTSGRGRAKNIQYF. The CDR3 DNA sequence: TGTGCCAGCAGTTATGGGACTAGCGGGAGAGGGAGGGCCAAAAACATTCAGTACTTC.

This clonotype occurred a few times. The V call is TRBV4-2, the J call TRBJ1-5; 9 bases are a match to TRBD1. The CDR3 totals 17 residues. Germline CDR1 is LGHNA and CDR2 is YNFKEQ. V lost 1 base and J lost 2; bases outside the gene matches: 6. CDR3: CASSQATWDRGNQPQHF. The CDR3, as DNA: TGTGCCAGCAGCCAAGCCACTTGGGACAGGGGCAATCAGCCCCAGCATTTT.

This chain links TRBV11-2 with TRBJ2-5; possibly TRBD1 or TRBD2 for D (6 bases each). The CDR3 is 16 amino acids. V gave up 2 bases and J gave up 4 bases, with 17 bases separating them. From germline, CDR1 is SGHAT and CDR2 FQNNGV. The CDR3 loop reads CASSLQGLGGRETQYF. DNA of the CDR3: TGTGCCAGCAGCTTACAGGGGTTGGGGGGACGAGAGACCCAGTACTTC.